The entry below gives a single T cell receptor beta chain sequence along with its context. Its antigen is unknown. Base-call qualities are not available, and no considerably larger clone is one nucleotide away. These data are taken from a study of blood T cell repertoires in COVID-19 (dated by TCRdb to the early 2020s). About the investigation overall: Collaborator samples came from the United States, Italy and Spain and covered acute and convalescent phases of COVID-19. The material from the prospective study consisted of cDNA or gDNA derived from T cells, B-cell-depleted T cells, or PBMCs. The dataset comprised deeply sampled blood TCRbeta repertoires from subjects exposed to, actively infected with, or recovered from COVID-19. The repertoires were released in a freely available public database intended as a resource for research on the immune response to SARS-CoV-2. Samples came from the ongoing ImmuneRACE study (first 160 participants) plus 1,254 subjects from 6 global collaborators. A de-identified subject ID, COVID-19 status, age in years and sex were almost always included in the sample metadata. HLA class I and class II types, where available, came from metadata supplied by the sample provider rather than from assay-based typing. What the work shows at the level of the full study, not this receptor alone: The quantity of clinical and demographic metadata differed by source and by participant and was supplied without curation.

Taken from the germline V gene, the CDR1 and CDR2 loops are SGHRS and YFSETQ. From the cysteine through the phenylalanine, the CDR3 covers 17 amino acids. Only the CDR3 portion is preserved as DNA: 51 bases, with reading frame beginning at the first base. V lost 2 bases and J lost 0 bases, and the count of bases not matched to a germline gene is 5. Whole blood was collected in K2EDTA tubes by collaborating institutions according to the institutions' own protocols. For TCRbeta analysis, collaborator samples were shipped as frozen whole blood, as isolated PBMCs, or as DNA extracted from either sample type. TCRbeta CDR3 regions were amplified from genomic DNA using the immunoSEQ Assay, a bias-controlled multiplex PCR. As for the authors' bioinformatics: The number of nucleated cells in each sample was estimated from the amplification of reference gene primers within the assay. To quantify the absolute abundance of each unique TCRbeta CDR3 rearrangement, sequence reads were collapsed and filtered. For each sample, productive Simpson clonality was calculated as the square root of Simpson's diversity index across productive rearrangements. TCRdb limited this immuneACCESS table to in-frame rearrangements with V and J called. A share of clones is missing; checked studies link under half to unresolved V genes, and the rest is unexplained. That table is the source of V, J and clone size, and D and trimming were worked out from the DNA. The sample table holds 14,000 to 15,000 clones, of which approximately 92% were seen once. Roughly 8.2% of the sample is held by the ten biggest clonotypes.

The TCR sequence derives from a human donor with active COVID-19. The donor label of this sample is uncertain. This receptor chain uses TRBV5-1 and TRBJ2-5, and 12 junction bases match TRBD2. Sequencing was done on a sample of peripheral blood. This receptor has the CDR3 CASSFGLAGRDQETQYF. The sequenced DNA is TGCGCCAGCAGCTTTGGACTAGCGGGACGTGACCAAGAGACCCAGTACTTC.